The 25 T cell receptor beta chains below come from one sample, sequenced in a study of CD8 T cells in Susac syndrome (dated by TCRdb to the late 2010s). The method behind the library was the immunoSEQ multiplex PCR assay. RNA was extracted using the RNeasy kit, and about 0.45 to 1 microgram was reverse transcribed with random hexamers. Through fastp at Q25 and MiXCR, TCRdb rebuilt clones from the public reads, retaining in-frame beta chains. One record per CDR3 amino acid sequence lists the most common genes and DNA. This sample lists 100,000 to 150,000 distinct CDR3 sequences; around 96% were detected once. 0.2% to 0.25% of the sample comes from the top ten. Source material: CD8+ T cells from PBMCs. Source of these receptors: a human donor with Susac syndrome.

The rearrangement joins TRBV27 to TRBJ1-3; maybe TRBD1 (6 bases). The germline V and J ends were trimmed by 0 bases and 6 bases, with 12 bases remaining between them. The germline CDR1 and CDR2 sequences are MNHEY and SMNVEV (reference sequence). CDR3 size: 15 residues. CDR3 protein: CASSLSRTETNTIYF. As DNA, the CDR3 is TGTGCCAGCAGTTTATCCCGGACAGAAACAAACACCATATATTTT.

This chain joins TRBV6-2 or TRBV6-3 and TRBJ2-1; 7 nucleotides line up with TRBD2. Germline values: CDR1 MNHEY, CDR2 SVGEGT. This CDR3 is 14 amino acids long. Trimming removed 3 bases from V and 2 bases from J; junction bases left unmatched: 1. The CDR3 DNA follows: TGTGCCAGCAGTTATGGGGGGGCCTACAATGAGCAGTTCTTC. Encoded protein: CASSYGGAYNEQFF.

This clonotype is a singleton in its sample. The chain has TRBV3-1 and TRBJ2-7; TRBD1 matches at 10 bases. Per germline, CDR1 LGHDT and CDR2 YNNKEL (reference sequence). The CDR3 covers 15 residues. Losses at the gene ends were 5 bases for V and 3 bases for J; bases not matched to a gene: 7. CDR3 coding DNA: TGTGCCAGCAGCTACCCCGGGACAGGGGACTACGAGCAGTACTTC. This gives the protein CASSYPGTGDYEQYF.

This clonotype occurred once. The chain has TRBV7-9 and TRBJ2-3; D is undetermined. V lost 10 bases and J lost 4, with 6 bases in between. Germline V gene data show CDR1 as SEHNR and CDR2 as FQNEAQ (reference sequence). CDR3 length equals 10 residues. CDR3 protein: CATLADTQYF. The CDR3 DNA is TGTGCCACCCTCGCAGATACGCAGTATTTT.

The rearrangement uses TRBV9 and TRBJ2-2; no clear D. Germline CDR1 SGDLS, CDR2 YYNGEE. Trimming cost V 4 bases and J 7 bases, with 8 bases left between them. CDR3 length equals 12 residues. CDR3 in amino acids: CASSNNGGELFF. The CDR3 nucleotides are TGTGCCAGCAGCAACAATGGCGGGGAGCTGTTTTTT. Using reference TRBV9 and TRBJ2-2 for the parts outside the CDR3, the full variable domain is DSGVTQTPKHLITATGQRVTLRCSPRSGDLSVYWYQQSLDQGLQFLIQYYNGEERAKGNILERFSAQQFPDLHSELNLSSLELGDSALYFCASSNNGGELFFGEGSRLTVL.

The chain joins TRBV20-1 to TRBJ2-7, with D possibly matching TRBD2 (6 bases). This CDR3 is 15 amino acids long. The V gene lost 0 bases and the J gene lost 4 bases, with 16 bases spanning the gap. Germline V gene sequence: CDR1 DFQATT, CDR2 SNEGSKA (reference sequence). The CDR3 loop reads CSARDLASELYEQYF. CDR3 nucleotides: TGCAGTGCTAGAGATTTGGCTAGCGAATTGTACGAGCAGTACTTC.

The rearrangement uses TRBV11-1 and TRBJ2-1; 9 positions match TRBD2. The germline V gene encodes CDR1 SGHAT and CDR2 FQDESV (reference sequence). J was trimmed by 3 bases and V by 3 bases; bases with no gene match: 21. This CDR3 is built from 21 residues. In DNA form, the CDR3 reads TGTGCCAGCAGCTTGGGTATCCTAGCGGGACTATTAGGCCCAGACTACAATGAGCAGTTCTTC. It specifies CASSLGILAGLLGPDYNEQFF. Looking up the rest from reference TRBV11-1 and TRBJ2-1 gives the full variable domain: EAEVAQSPRYKITEKSQAVAFWCDPISGHATLYWYRQILGQGPELLVQFQDESVVDDSQLPKDRFSAERLKGVDSTLKIQPAELGDSAMYLCASSLGILAGLLGPDYNEQFFGPGTRLTVL.

This sequence joins TRBV28 and TRBJ2-5; D uncertain. The germline V gene has CDR1 MDHEN and CDR2 SYDVKM. Trimming took off 0 bases at V and 2 bases at J, with 1 base between the two ends. CDR3 length equals 12 residues. The CDR3 DNA follows: TGTGCCAGCAGTTTATGGCAAGAGACCCAGTACTTC. This gives the protein CASSLWQETQYF. Looking up the rest from reference TRBV28 and TRBJ2-5 gives the full variable domain: DVKVTQSSRYLVKRTGEKVFLECVQDMDHENMFWYRQDPGLGLRLIYFSYDVKMKEKGDIPEGYSVSREKKERFSLILESASTNQTSMYLCASSLWQETQYFGPGTRLLVL.

The CDR3 spells CASSQPPGLAGGPLWDTQYF. The CDR3 DNA is TGCGCCAGCAGCCAGCCCCCGGGACTAGCGGGGGGGCCCCTATGGGATACGCAGTATTTT. The V gene is TRBV4-1, the J gene TRBJ2-3; 16 nucleotides align to TRBD2. Germline-derived CDR1 and CDR2 are MGHRA and YSYEKL. This CDR3 is built from 20 residues. V shed 3 bases, J shed 6 bases, and the junction held 15 bases outside the gene matches.

As DNA, the CDR3 is TGCGCCAGCAGCCAAGACCTGGCTAGTGTTTTCAATGAGCAGTTCTTC. It codes for CASSQDLASVFNEQFF. V and J are TRBV4-3 and TRBJ2-1; no definite D call. The germline V gene has CDR1 LGHNA and CDR2 YSLEER. There are 16 residues in the CDR3. V shed 0 bases and J shed 6 bases, with 15 bases lying between them.

This chain joins TRBV4-1 and TRBJ1-1, with 8 positions matching TRBD1. J lost 3 bases, V lost 3 bases, and 6 bases had no gene match. The CDR3 loop spans 15 amino acids. From germline, CDR1 is MGHRA and CDR2 YSYEKL. CDR3: CASSHPQGAYTEAFF. The CDR3 coding sequence is TGCGCCAGCAGCCATCCCCAGGGGGCCTACACTGAAGCTTTCTTT.

This clonotype showed up just once. The chain recombines TRBV29-1 with TRBJ2-3; possible D gene TRBD2, 5 bases. The CDR3 sequence is 15 residues long. Germline CDR1 is SQVTM and CDR2 is ANQGSEA. V was cut by 1 base and J by 11 bases, with 22 bases left in between. CDR3: CSVEGPPTKGEGQYF. DNA of the CDR3: TGCAGCGTTGAAGGCCCTCCGACTAAAGGAGAGGGGCAGTATTTT.

This clonotype appeared once. The chain combines TRBV6-4 with TRBJ2-3, with TRBD1 matching over 7 bases. With V trimmed by 0 bases and J by 0 bases, 0 bases remained unmatched. Per the germline V gene, CDR1 is MRHNA and CDR2 is SNTAGT. This CDR3 contains 15 residues. The CDR3 protein is CASSDSTGSTDTQYF. The CDR3 DNA is TGTGCCAGCAGTGACTCGACAGGGAGCACAGATACGCAGTATTTT.

J is TRBJ2-7 and V is TRBV7-2; 7 bases fit TRBD1. V gave up 5 bases and J gave up 6 bases; unmatched junction bases: 19. Germline V gene sequence: CDR1 SGHTA, CDR2 FQGNSA. CDR3 length: 17 amino acids. CDR3 nucleotide sequence: TGTGCCAGCAGCCCCCTCCTACTCAGGGGGTCGGGGTCCGAGCAGTACTTC. Its protein product is CASSPLLLRGSGSEQYF. The whole variable domain, filled in from reference TRBV7-2 and TRBJ2-7, reads GAGVSQSPSNKVTEKGKDVELRCDPISGHTALYWYRQSLGQGLEFLIYFQGNSAPDKSGLPSDRFSAERTGGSVSTLTIQRTQQEDSAVYLCASSPLLLRGSGSEQYFGPGTRLTVT.

The V gene is TRBV20-1, the J gene TRBJ1-6; D is unresolved. Germline lookup yields CDR1 DFQATT and CDR2 SNEGSKA (reference sequence). The CDR3 is made up of 13 amino acids. V shed 1 base and J shed 8 bases, with 9 bases lying between them. The CDR3 loop is CSARAREHSPLHF. The CDR3 bases are TGCAGTGCTAGAGCCCGGGAGCATTCACCCCTCCACTTT.

This clonotype was recorded once. CDR3 nucleotides: TGTGCCAGCAGCCACGGACTAGCGGGAGTCACAGATACGCAGTATTTT. It encodes CASSHGLAGVTDTQYF. The genes are TRBV14 and TRBJ2-3; 13 bases agree with TRBD2. CDR3 size: 16 residues. J gave up 2 bases and V 3 bases, and 2 bases lay outside the gene matches. Germline V gene data show CDR1 as SGHDN and CDR2 as FVKESK.

This clonotype came up once. This chain joins TRBV7-9 and TRBJ2-3; D uncertain. This CDR3 contains 14 residues. Germline V gene sequence: CDR1 SEHNR, CDR2 FQNEAQ (reference sequence). Trimming cost V 1 base and J 2 bases, with 7 bases left between them. CDR3 residues: CASSLGEDTDTQYF. The CDR3 region has the DNA TGTGCCAGCAGCTTAGGAGAGGACACAGATACGCAGTATTTT.

The J gene is TRBJ2-1, the V gene TRBV6-5; D possibly corresponds to TRBD1 (5 bases). The CDR3 contains 15 residues. Germline V gives CDR1 MNHEY, CDR2 SVGAGI. Trimming took off 5 bases at V and 0 bases at J, with 11 bases between the two ends. The DNA of the CDR3 is TGTGCCAGCAGTAAAGACAGTAGCTCCTACAATGAGCAGTTCTTC. It translates to CASSKDSSSYNEQFF.

This sequence joins TRBV6-2 or TRBV6-3 and TRBJ1-1; D call uncertain. Germline V lookup: CDR1 MNHEY, CDR2 SVGEGT. Trimming shortened V by 6 bases and J by 0 bases, and 8 bases separated the two germline ends. The CDR3 extends over 13 amino acids. In DNA, the CDR3 is TGTGCCAGCAGAAACTCAGTGAACACTGAAGCTTTCTTT. This gives the protein CASRNSVNTEAFF.

The rearrangement uses TRBV13 and TRBJ1-5; a possible D gene is TRBD1 (6 bases). V lost 6 bases to trimming and J lost 5 bases, with 17 bases between them. This CDR3 has 15 residues. In germline, CDR1 is PRHDT, CDR2 FYEKMQ (reference sequence). As DNA, the CDR3 is TGTGCCAGCAGTCGATGGGGGACAAGGGATCAGCCCCAGCATTTT. Residues: CASSRWGTRDQPQHF.

CDR3 protein: CASSFETSGNEQFF. The CDR3 nucleotides read TGTGCCAGCAGTTTTGAGACTAGCGGCAATGAGCAGTTCTTC. V gene TRBV12-3 or TRBV12-4 combines with J gene TRBJ2-1, with 9 bases that match TRBD2. The CDR3 has 14 residues. Germline trimming cut 3 bases from V and 6 bases from J; bases unmatched to any gene: 3.

The V call is TRBV23-1, the J call TRBJ1-5, with D perhaps TRBD1 (5 bases). TRBV23-1 is assigned to the ORF class and has an uncertain function. V was trimmed by 6 bases and J by 9 bases, leaving 21 bases between them. CDR3 length: 15 residues. The CDR3 sequence: CASRPRAGGISPQHF. The CDR3 nucleotides are TGCGCCAGCAGACCAAGAGCGGGGGGAATTTCGCCCCAGCATTTT.

This chain uses TRBV5-1 with TRBJ2-7, with 9 bases lining up with TRBD1. The CDR3 consists of 14 residues. V dropped 4 bases and J dropped 4; count of bases not matched to a gene: 6. Looked up from germline, CDR1 is SGHRS and CDR2 is YFSETQ. CDR3 coding DNA: TGCGCCAGCAGCCTGGACAGGGGCCTATACGAGCAGTACTTC. Amino acids: CASSLDRGLYEQYF.

This chain links TRBV6-1 with TRBJ2-1; a weak D match, TRBD2 (7 bases). Germline CDR1 reads MNHNS; CDR2 reads SASEGT. CDR3 length equals 16 residues. The V end was cut by 8 bases, the J end by 1 base, with 18 bases between. In nucleotides, the CDR3 is TGTGCCAGCTCCCTCACGGGGGGCCCGTCCTACAATGAGCAGTTCTTC. This codes for CASSLTGGPSYNEQFF.

This clonotype was observed a single time. V and J are TRBV2 and TRBJ2-5, with D possibly being TRBD2 (6 bases). The germline V gene has CDR1 SNHLY and CDR2 FYNNEI. The CDR3 runs to 15 residues. V was pared by 2 bases and J by 2 bases, with 12 bases between. CDR3 coding DNA: TGTGCCAGCAGTGAATTGTGGCGGGGACAAGAGACCCAGTACTTC. Protein sequence: CASSELWRGQETQYF.